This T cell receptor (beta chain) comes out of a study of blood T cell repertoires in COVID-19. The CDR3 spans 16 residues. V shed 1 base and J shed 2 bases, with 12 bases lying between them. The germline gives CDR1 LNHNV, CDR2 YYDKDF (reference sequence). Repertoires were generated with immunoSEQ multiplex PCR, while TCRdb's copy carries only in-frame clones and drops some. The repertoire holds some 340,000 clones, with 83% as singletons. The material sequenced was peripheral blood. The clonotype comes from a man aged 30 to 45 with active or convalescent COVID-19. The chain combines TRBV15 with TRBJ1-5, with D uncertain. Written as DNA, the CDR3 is TGTGCCACCAGCAGAGCCCCGCGCCCGGGCAATCAGCCCCAGCATTTT. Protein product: CATSRAPRPGNQPQHF.